One sample yielded the 27 T cell receptor beta chains listed below, sequenced in a study of prognosis after radiotherapy for stage I lung cancer. It was by two-round multiplex PCR that TCR beta CDR3 was amplified from genomic DNA. Primers were specific to each TRBV and TRBJ gene in first-round PCR. TCRdb redid the calling of the multiplex PCR reads with MiXCR, one entry per CDR3 protein. The table lists about 19,000 distinct CDR3 sequences, approximately 46% of them singletons. Sequencing was performed on PBMCs, taken before or after stereotactic body radiation therapy (not recorded which). Source of these receptors: a donor of 50 years or more with non-small cell lung cancer.

This clonotype appeared a few times. A much more abundant neighbour one base away suggests this may be a read error. V gene TRBV6-1 combines with J gene TRBJ1-2; no firm D call. The ends were cut back, 4 bases at V and 7 bases at J, with 7 bases in the middle. Germline V CDR1 and CDR2: MNHNS, SASEGT. The length of the CDR3 is 11 residues. The CDR3: CASSGFLGYTF. In nucleotides, the CDR3 is TGTGCCAGCAGTGGATTCCTTGGCTACACCTTC.

In the case of this clonotype: Given a far larger clone just one base away, this is likely a sequencing read error. The chain links TRBV6-5 to TRBJ2-5; D gene ambiguous. The J call may be incorrect, as the DNA end agrees better with TRBJ2-1. The germline V gene has CDR1 MNHEY and CDR2 SVGAGI. The CDR3 has 15 amino acids. The CDR3: CASSLTWASHNEQFF. As DNA, the CDR3 is TGTGCCAGCAGTTTGACTTGGGCGAGCCACAATGAGCAGTTCTTC.

This clonotype was detected many times. The chain has TRBV19 and TRBJ2-1; 8 nucleotides line up with TRBD2. This CDR3 spans 16 amino acids. Unmatched junction bases numbered 8, after V lost 0 bases and J lost 7 bases. CDR1 is LNHDA and CDR2 is SQIVND in the germline V gene (reference sequence). CDR3 protein: CASSIEASGSRNEQFF. The DNA of the CDR3 is TGTGCCAGTAGTATAGAGGCAAGCGGGAGTCGGAATGAGCAGTTCTTC.

Ten or more counts support this clonotype. V and J are TRBV27 and TRBJ1-1; 7 bases map to TRBD1. The V gene end was trimmed by 6 bases and the J gene end by 2 bases; junction bases not matched to a gene: 15. Per germline, CDR1 MNHEY and CDR2 SMNVEV (reference sequence). There are 17 residues in the CDR3. The CDR3 sequence: CASSPDRVGRSNTEAFF. For the CDR3, the DNA is TGTGCCAGCAGCCCAGACAGGGTTGGGAGGTCTAACACTGAAGCTTTCTTT.

This chain joins TRBV6-1 and TRBJ1-6; no definite D call. Between the trimmed V and J ends, which lost 6 bases and 15 bases, there was a span of 18 bases. The CDR3 loop spans 13 amino acids. Germline-derived CDR1 and CDR2 are MNHNS and SASEGT. CDR3: CASSTESNSNLHF. CDR3 sequence (DNA): TGTGCCAGCAGCACAGAGAGTAATTCAAACCTCCACTTT.

A note on this clonotype: A much more abundant neighbour one base away suggests this may be a read error. This chain connects TRBV5-1 to TRBJ2-3; maybe TRBD1 (6 bases). Germline CDR1 SGHRS, CDR2 YFSETQ. This CDR3 has 15 residues. V was clipped by 3 bases and J by 2 bases, with 13 bases between them. In nucleotides, the CDR3 is TGCGCCAGCAGCTGGGGACATCCGACCACAGATACGCAGTATTTT. This encodes CASSWGHPTTDTQYF.

V and J are TRBV6-2 or TRBV6-3 and TRBJ2-7, with D possibly matching TRBD2 (5 bases). The V end lost 10 bases, the J end lost 3 bases, and 10 bases lay between the germline ends. The CDR3 is 11 amino acids. Germline CDR1 MNHEY, CDR2 SVGEGT. The DNA for the CDR3 is TGTGCCACGGCCCGGGACTACGAGCAGTACTTC. It encodes CATARDYEQYF.

A note on this clonotype: At one end, the junction sequence differs from germline, possibly due to a read error. V gene TRBV10-3 combines with J gene TRBJ2-6; either TRBD1 or TRBD2 may fit D (5 bases each). Germline lookup yields CDR1 ENHRY and CDR2 SYGVKD. The CDR3 contains 16 residues. Written as DNA, the CDR3 is TGTGCCATCAAGACGGGACCGAGCTCTGAGGCCAACGTCCTGACTTTC. Translation: CAIKTGPSSEANVLTF.

J is TRBJ2-3 and V is TRBV19; 7 bases match TRBD1. The V gene end was trimmed by 5 bases and the J gene end by 4 bases; junction bases not matched to a gene: 6. The CDR3 sequence is 14 residues long. Germline V gives CDR1 LNHDA, CDR2 SQIVND (reference sequence). CDR3 DNA sequence: TGTGCCAGTAGTCCAGCCCAGGGGGCAGATACGCAGTATTTT. Protein product: CASSPAQGADTQYF.

The chain carries TRBV4-2 and TRBJ2-1, with D maybe TRBD2 (5 bases). The V gene lost 0 bases and the J gene lost 2 bases, with 11 bases spanning the gap. CDR1 is LGHNA, CDR2 YNFKEQ, per germline. The CDR3 extends over 16 amino acids. This CDR3 reads CASSQEFTGTYNEQFF. The CDR3 coding sequence is TGTGCCAGCAGCCAAGAGTTCACGGGAACCTACAATGAGCAGTTCTTC.

The chain links TRBV24-1 to TRBJ2-1; 8 bases agree with TRBD2. The trim removed 6 bases at V and 7 bases at J, leaving 4 bases unmatched. Per the germline V gene, CDR1 is KGHDR and CDR2 is SFDVKD. CDR3 length: 13 amino acids. The CDR3 DNA sequence: TGTGCCACCAGTAGGACGGGGGGGAATGAGCAGTTCTTC. This gives the protein CATSRTGGNEQFF.

The J gene is TRBJ1-5, the V gene TRBV24-1; no reliable D call. Trimming cost V 3 bases and J 6 bases, with 14 bases left between them. The CDR3 contains 15 residues. Germline V lookup: CDR1 KGHDR, CDR2 SFDVKD. The CDR3, as DNA: TGTGCCACCAGTGATCCCCGTGGTTGGGGTCAGCCCCAGCATTTT. It is translated as CATSDPRGWGQPQHF.

CDR3 protein: CASSLARPWGNGYTF. CDR3 coding DNA: TGCGCCAGCAGCTTGGCAAGGCCCTGGGGCAATGGCTACACCTTC. V gene TRBV5-1 combines with J gene TRBJ1-2; TRBD1 is a possible D gene (5 bases). Germline V gene data show CDR1 as SGHRS and CDR2 as YFSETQ. V was pared by 0 bases and J by 6 bases, with 15 bases between. This CDR3 region has 15 residues.

There are many counts of this clonotype. The chain carries TRBV30 and TRBJ2-7; 13 bases are a match to TRBD2. The V gene end was trimmed by 1 base and the J gene end by 0 bases; junction bases not matched to a gene: 3. Germline CDR1 reads GTSNPN; CDR2 reads SVGIG (reference sequence). The CDR3 has 16 residues. CDR3 sequence: CAWSARLAGGSYEQYF. Written as DNA, the CDR3 is TGTGCCTGGAGTGCCAGACTAGCGGGAGGCTCCTACGAGCAGTACTTC.

The gene calls are TRBV2 and TRBJ2-2; 7 nucleotides line up with TRBD2. The CDR3 is 15 amino acids. Germline V gene data show CDR1 as SNHLY and CDR2 as FYNNEI. J was trimmed by 9 bases and V by 1 base; bases with no gene match: 8. The chain's CDR3 is CASSEGGEGTRELFF. The CDR3 DNA reads TGTGCCAGCAGTGAAGGGGGGGAGGGAACCAGGGAGCTGTTTTTT.

This clonotype was observed many times. The chain links TRBV6-1 to TRBJ1-1; D is ambiguous. The germline V gene encodes CDR1 MNHNS and CDR2 SASEGT. This CDR3 is 13 amino acids long. V shed 7 bases and J shed 7 bases, with 16 bases lying between them. The CDR3 DNA reads as TGTGCCAGCAACCTAATACGAGGAGGTGAAGCTTTCTTT. It codes for CASNLIRGGEAFF.

This clonotype was seen just once. A far larger clone differs by one base, so this is likely a read error. The chain recombines TRBV5-6 with TRBJ1-1, with D maybe TRBD1 (5 bases). Germline CDR1 reads SGHDT; CDR2 reads YYEEEE. The CDR3 is 15 amino acids. V was trimmed by 5 bases and J by 2 bases, leaving 16 bases between them. The CDR3 sequence: CASRLPAGENTEAFF. The CDR3 DNA sequence: TGTGCCAGCAGATTACCCGCGGGGGAAAACACTGAAGCTTTCTTT.

The genes are TRBV5-1 and TRBJ1-1; D is possibly TRBD1 (5 bases). CDR1 SGHRS and CDR2 YFSETQ come from the germline V gene. V gave up 3 bases and J gave up 1 base, with 13 bases separating them. This CDR3 comprises 15 residues. The CDR3 protein is CASSCQGRANTEAFF. The CDR3 bases are TGCGCCAGCAGCTGTCAGGGACGGGCGAACACTGAAGCTTTCTTT.

Concerning this clonotype: The junction shows a germline mismatch at one end, possibly a read error. The chain is built from TRBV6-5 and TRBJ1-1; D ambiguous. Per germline, CDR1 MNHEY and CDR2 SVGAGI. The CDR3 length is 16 residues. The CDR3 loop is CASIYLSRGFNTEAFF. DNA of the CDR3: TGTGCCAGCATTTACCTTTCCCGTGGGTTTAACACTGAAGCTTTCTTT.

Concerning this clonotype itself: A read error likely explains this, since a far larger clone differs by one base. V gene TRBV7-3 combines with J gene TRBJ2-7, with D hard to call. Germline-derived CDR1 and CDR2 are SGHTA and FQGTGA. The CDR3 covers 14 residues. The CDR3 reads CDSSLDVVSYEQYF. The CDR3 region has the DNA TGTGACAGCAGCTTAGATGTCGTCTCCTACGAGCAGTACTTC.

This clonotype has more than one count but fewer than ten. A much larger clonotype is one base distant, so this may be a read error. The rearrangement links TRBV12-3 or TRBV12-4 to TRBJ2-7; the D gene is possibly TRBD1 (6 bases). This CDR3 is 15 amino acids long. CDR3 residues: CDSSEAGTLSYEQYF. CDR3 coding DNA: TGTGACAGCAGTGAGGCCGGGACACTCTCCTACGAGCAGTACTTC.

With respect to this clonotype: Only one base separates this from a far larger clonotype, so it likely reflects a read error. The chain combines TRBV6-5 with TRBJ2-7; D is uncertain. This CDR3 region has 17 residues. Trimming removed 3 bases from V and 7 bases from J, with 25 bases in between. Germline assignment: CDR1 MNHEY and CDR2 SVGAGI. The CDR3 region has the DNA TGTGCCAGCAGTTATTCGGTAGGCCCGGATGGCGGCAATGAGCAGTACTTC. Protein: CASSYSVGPDGGNEQYF.

This clonotype was seen many times. The chain carries TRBV3-1 and TRBJ1-4; D gene ambiguous. Per germline, CDR1 LGHDT and CDR2 YNNKEL (reference sequence). V was clipped by 4 bases and J by 4 bases, with 4 bases between them. The CDR3 runs to 12 residues. CDR3 sequence reads: CASSRLNEKLFF. DNA of the CDR3: TGTGCCAGCAGCCGGCTTAATGAAAAACTGTTTTTT.

This clonotype has a count of ten or more. V is TRBV5-5 and J is TRBJ2-6; 8 bases fit TRBD1. Germline assignment: CDR1 SGHKS and CDR2 YYEKEE (reference sequence). The CDR3 runs 16 residues. V trimming: 6 bases; J trimming: 3 bases; junction bases outside the gene matches: 8. This CDR3 is CASNTGGMSGANVLTF. The CDR3 bases are TGTGCCAGCAACACAGGGGGGATGAGTGGGGCCAACGTCCTGACTTTC.

The table lists this clonotype with many counts. This sequence joins TRBV30 and TRBJ1-6; possibly TRBD1 for D (5 bases). Per germline, CDR1 GTSNPN and CDR2 SVGIG (reference sequence). The CDR3 length is 13 residues. The germline V and J ends were trimmed by 2 bases and 7 bases, with 9 bases remaining between them. In nucleotides, the CDR3 is TGTGCCTGGAGTTGGGGCCGCAATTCACCCCTCCACTTT. Its protein is CAWSWGRNSPLHF.

The sample holds many counts of this clonotype. The chain recombines TRBV5-1 with TRBJ1-4, with D possibly matching TRBD1 (6 bases). Between the trimmed V and J ends, which lost 4 bases and 0 bases, there was a span of 10 bases. The germline V gene has CDR1 SGHRS and CDR2 YFSETQ. This CDR3 region has 15 residues. CDR3 sequence (DNA): TGCGCCAGCAGCGAAGACAGGACAACTAATGAAAAACTGTTTTTT. It translates to CASSEDRTTNEKLFF.

This clonotype was observed a single time. It may be a read error: a sequence one base away is much more abundant. The V call is TRBV29-1, the J call TRBJ2-5; tentatively, D is TRBD1 (5 bases). This CDR3 has 11 amino acids. Looked up from germline, CDR1 is SQVTM and CDR2 is ANQGSEA. The CDR3 DNA sequence: TGCATCGTTGTTAGGGGAGAGACCCAGTACTTC. Its protein product is CIVVRGETQYF.